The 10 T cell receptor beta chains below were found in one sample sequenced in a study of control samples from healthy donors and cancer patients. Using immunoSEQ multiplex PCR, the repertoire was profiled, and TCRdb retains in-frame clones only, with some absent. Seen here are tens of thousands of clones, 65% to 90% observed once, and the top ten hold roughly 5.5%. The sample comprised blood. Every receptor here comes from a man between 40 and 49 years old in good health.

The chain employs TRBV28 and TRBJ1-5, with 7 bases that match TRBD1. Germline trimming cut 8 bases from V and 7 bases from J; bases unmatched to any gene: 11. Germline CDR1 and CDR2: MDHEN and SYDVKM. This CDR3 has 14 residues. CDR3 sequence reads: CASGTTGWEQPQHF. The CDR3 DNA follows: TGTGCCAGCGGAACGACAGGGTGGGAACAGCCCCAGCATTTT.

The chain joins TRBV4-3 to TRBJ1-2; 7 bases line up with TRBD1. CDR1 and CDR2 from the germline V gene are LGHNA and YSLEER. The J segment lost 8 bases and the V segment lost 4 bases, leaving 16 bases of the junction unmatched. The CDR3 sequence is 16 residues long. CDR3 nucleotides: TGCGCCAGCAGCCCCAATATTCAATCACAGGGGTTCGGCTACACCTTC. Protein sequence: CASSPNIQSQGFGYTF.

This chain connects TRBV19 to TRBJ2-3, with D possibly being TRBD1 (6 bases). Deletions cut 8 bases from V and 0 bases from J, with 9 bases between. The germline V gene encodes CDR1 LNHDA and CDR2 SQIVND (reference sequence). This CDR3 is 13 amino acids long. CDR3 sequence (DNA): TGTGCCAGTGGGGACACCAGCACAGATACGCAGTATTTT. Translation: CASGDTSTDTQYF.

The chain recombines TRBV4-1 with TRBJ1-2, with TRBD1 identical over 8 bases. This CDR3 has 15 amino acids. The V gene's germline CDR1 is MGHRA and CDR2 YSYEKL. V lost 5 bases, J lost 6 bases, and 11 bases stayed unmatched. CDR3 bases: TGCGCCAGCAGCTACCCGACAGGGGTTGGGGATGGCTACACCTTC. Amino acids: CASSYPTGVGDGYTF.

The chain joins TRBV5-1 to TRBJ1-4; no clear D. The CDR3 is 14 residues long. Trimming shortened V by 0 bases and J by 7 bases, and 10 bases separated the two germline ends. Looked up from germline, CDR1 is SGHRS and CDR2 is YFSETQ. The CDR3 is CASSLDGWSEKLFF. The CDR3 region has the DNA TGCGCCAGCAGCTTGGATGGCTGGAGTGAAAAACTGTTTTTT.

The CDR3 loop reads CASSLGSLSTNEKLFF. As DNA, the CDR3 is TGTGCCAGCAGCTTAGGCTCACTCTCAACTAATGAAAAACTGTTTTTT. V usage is TRBV11-2 and J usage is TRBJ1-4; unclear D gene. CDR3 length: 16 residues. From germline, CDR1 is SGHAT and CDR2 FQNNGV. V was cut by 1 base and J by 0 bases, with 9 bases left in between.

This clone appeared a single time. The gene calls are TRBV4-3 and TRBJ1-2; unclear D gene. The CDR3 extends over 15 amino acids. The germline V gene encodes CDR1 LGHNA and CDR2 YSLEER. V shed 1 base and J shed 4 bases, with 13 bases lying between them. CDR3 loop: CASSQGPTEVYGYTF. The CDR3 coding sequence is TGCGCCAGCAGCCAAGGTCCAACCGAGGTCTATGGCTACACCTTC.

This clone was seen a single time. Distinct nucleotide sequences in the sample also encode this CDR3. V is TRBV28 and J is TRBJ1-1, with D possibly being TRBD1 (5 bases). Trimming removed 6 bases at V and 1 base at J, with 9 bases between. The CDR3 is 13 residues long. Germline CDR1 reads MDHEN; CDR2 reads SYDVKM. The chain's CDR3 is CASRGQGNTEAFF. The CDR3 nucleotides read TGTGCCAGCAGGGGGCAGGGGAACACTGAAGCTTTCTTT.

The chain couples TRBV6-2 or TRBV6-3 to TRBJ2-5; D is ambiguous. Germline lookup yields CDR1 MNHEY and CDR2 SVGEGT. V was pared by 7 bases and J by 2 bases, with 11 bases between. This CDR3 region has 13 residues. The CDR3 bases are TGTGCCAGCACCCCTCGGGCTCAAGAGACCCAGTACTTC. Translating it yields CASTPRAQETQYF.

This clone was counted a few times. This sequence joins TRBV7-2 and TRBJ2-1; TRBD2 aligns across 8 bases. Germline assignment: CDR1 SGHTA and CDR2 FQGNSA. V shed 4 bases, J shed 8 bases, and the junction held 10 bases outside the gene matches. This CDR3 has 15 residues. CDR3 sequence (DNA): TGTGCCAGCAGCTCCAGCGGGACTAGGTCCCATGAGCAGTTCTTC. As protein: CASSSSGTRSHEQFF.